One sample yielded the 22 T cell receptor beta chains listed below, sequenced in a study of post-analysis software for immune sequencing data (dated by TCRdb to the mid-2010s). Results and caveats for the whole study, not just this receptor: Patients showed significantly higher frequencies than controls for roughly five TRBV segments, among them TRBV5-6, TRBV5-1 and TRBV20-1.

Receptors were amplified or captured by PCR. Instrument on record: Illumina HiSeq 2500. Unique molecular identifiers were incorporated into TCR beta cDNA libraries to reduce PCR and sequencing biases. TCRdb reran the public reads through fastp at Q25 and MiXCR, keeping productive beta chains. Identical CDR3 protein sequences are pooled into one entry, listed with their most common genes and DNA. This sample comprises fewer than 900,000 distinct CDR3 sequences, around 42% of them detected only once. Approximately 4.4% of the sample is in the top ten clones. These TCRs are of unknown antigen specificity. The sequencing sample was made of blood. The receptors here all came from a girl aged 10 to 17 with multiple sclerosis.

The CDR3 DNA reads as TGTGCCAGCAGACCCCGACAGAACACTGAAGCTTTCTTT. As protein: CASRPRQNTEAFF. This chain joins TRBV6-2 or TRBV6-3 and TRBJ1-1; D ambiguous. V lost 6 bases and J 1 base, leaving 9 bases between the germline ends. The germline V gene encodes CDR1 MNHEY and CDR2 SVGEGT. This CDR3 is 13 amino acids long.

J is TRBJ2-7 and V is TRBV29-1; 9 bases align to TRBD1. Germline V gives CDR1 SQVTM, CDR2 ANQGSEA. The CDR3 consists of 15 residues. Losses at the gene ends were 5 bases for V and 5 bases for J; bases not matched to a gene: 13. The CDR3 spells CSVRRTTGGGDEQYF. The CDR3 DNA reads as TGCAGCGTTCGTCGGACCACAGGGGGCGGGGACGAGCAGTACTTC.

The genes are TRBV10-1 and TRBJ2-2, with D maybe TRBD1 (6 bases). The V and J ends lost 4 bases and 7 bases respectively, with 13 bases between them. Per the germline V gene, CDR1 is WNHNN and CDR2 is SYGVQD (reference sequence). This CDR3 has 14 amino acids. The CDR3 protein is CASSVRGEGGELFF. The CDR3 DNA follows: TGCGCCAGCAGTGTCAGGGGCGAGGGCGGGGAGCTGTTTTTT.

Only a few counts were recorded for this clonotype. The CDR3 sequence is CSAGDSSMRVDTQYF. CDR3 DNA: TGCAGTGCCGGAGATAGCTCAATGCGAGTAGATACGCAGTATTTT. The chain employs TRBV20-1 and TRBJ2-3; no reliable D call. This CDR3 comprises 15 residues. Per the germline V gene, CDR1 is DFQATT and CDR2 is SNEGSKA (reference sequence). Trimming shortened V by 6 bases and J by 5 bases, and 21 bases separated the two germline ends.

This clonotype occurred a few times. V and J are TRBV12-3 or TRBV12-4 and TRBJ1-2; D is undetermined. The V end lost 8 bases, the J end lost 12 bases, and 22 bases lay between the germline ends. CDR3 length: 13 residues. The CDR3 spells CASASGSPPGDTF. CDR3 coding DNA: TGTGCCAGCGCAAGCGGTAGTCCCCCCGGAGACACCTTC.

The rearrangement links TRBV20-1 to TRBJ2-7; D remains unclear. The germline gives CDR1 DFQATT, CDR2 SNEGSKA (reference sequence). Trimming stripped 3 bases from V and 5 bases from J, with 14 bases between. CDR3 length: 13 amino acids. The CDR3 DNA sequence: TGCAGTGCTAGTGTGGGAACCCCCCACGAGCAGTACTTC. This translates into CSASVGTPHEQYF.

This clonotype was seen a handful of times. The chain uses TRBV11-2 and TRBJ1-4; a possible D gene is TRBD1 (5 bases). CDR1 is SGHAT and CDR2 is FQNNGV in the germline V gene. CDR3 length: 14 residues. Trimming shortened V by 3 bases and J by 7 bases, and 12 bases separated the two germline ends. CDR3 region: CASSLGGVGEKLFF. The CDR3 nucleotides are TGTGCCAGCAGCTTGGGAGGGGTGGGTGAAAAACTGTTTTTT.

This chain joins TRBV12-3 or TRBV12-4 and TRBJ2-7; 7 positions agree with TRBD1. The CDR3 spans 14 residues. J lost 10 bases, V lost 3 bases, and 12 bases had no gene match. The DNA of the CDR3 is TGTGCCAGCAGTTTCCCACAGGGGAGCGAGATCCAGTACTTC. It is translated as CASSFPQGSEIQYF.

This chain connects TRBV13 to TRBJ1-2; tentatively, D is TRBD1 (6 bases). The V end lost 7 bases, the J end lost 10 bases, and 13 bases lay between the germline ends. The germline V gene encodes CDR1 PRHDT and CDR2 FYEKMQ (reference sequence). The CDR3 length is 11 residues. In DNA, the CDR3 is TGTGCCAGCACCGAGGGGGTCTCCTACACCTTC. Encoded protein: CASTEGVSYTF. Drawing the rest from reference TRBV13 and TRBJ1-2, the complete variable domain is AAGVIQSPRHLIKEKRETATLKCYPIPRHDTVYWYQQGPGQDPQFLISFYEKMQSDKGSIPDRFSAQQFSDYHSELNMSSLELGDSALYFCASTEGVSYTFGSGTRLTVV.

The rearrangement uses TRBV9 and TRBJ2-7; no firm D call. Germline V gives CDR1 SGDLS, CDR2 YYNGEE. Between the trimmed V and J ends, which lost 0 bases and 0 bases, there was a span of 10 bases. This CDR3 is 15 amino acids long. In DNA form, the CDR3 reads TGTGCCAGCAGCGTAGGTGGACGCCGCTCCTACGAGCAGTACTTC. Residues: CASSVGGRRSYEQYF. The full variable domain, with the rest looked up from reference TRBV9 and TRBJ2-7, is DSGVTQTPKHLITATGQRVTLRCSPRSGDLSVYWYQQSLDQGLQFLIQYYNGEERAKGNILERFSAQQFPDLHSELNLSSLELGDSALYFCASSVGGRRSYEQYFGPGTRLTVT.

The V gene is TRBV27, the J gene TRBJ2-7, with TRBD1 identical over 8 bases. From germline, CDR1 is MNHEY and CDR2 SMNVEV (reference sequence). J lost 3 bases, V lost 2 bases, and 6 bases had no gene match. The CDR3 has 15 residues. CDR3 in amino acids: CASSLGQGRDYEQYF. CDR3 in DNA: TGTGCCAGCAGTTTAGGACAGGGTAGGGACTACGAGCAGTACTTC.

The chain carries TRBV7-2 and TRBJ2-5; 7 bases match TRBD1. Germline assignment: CDR1 SGHTA and CDR2 FQGNSA. The V segment lost 6 bases and the J segment 5 bases; nucleotides outside the gene matches: 9. This CDR3 spans 14 amino acids. The DNA for the CDR3 is TGTGCCAGCAGTCATGGATACAGGGGCGAGACCCAGTACTTC. Translating gives CASSHGYRGETQYF.

This sequence joins TRBV6-5 and TRBJ2-7; a weak D match, TRBD1 (6 bases). In germline, CDR1 is MNHEY, CDR2 SVGAGI. This CDR3 contains 10 residues. With 10 bases removed from V and 6 bases from J, the gap between germline ends came to 10 bases. CDR3 residues: CATGAGEQYF. The CDR3 nucleotides read TGTGCCACAGGGGCGGGCGAGCAGTACTTC.

V is TRBV2 and J is TRBJ2-1; 12 bases are shared with TRBD2. The CDR3 is 16 amino acids. Germline values: CDR1 SNHLY, CDR2 FYNNEI. With 6 bases clipped from V and 6 bases from J, the junction kept 9 bases outside the gene matches. The chain's CDR3 is CASRTGTSGWLNEQFF. CDR3 nucleotides: TGTGCCAGCAGAACCGGGACTAGCGGGTGGCTCAATGAGCAGTTCTTC. The full variable domain, completed using reference TRBV2 and TRBJ2-1, is EPEVTQTPSHQVTQMGQEVILRCVPISNHLYFYWYRQILGQKVEFLVSFYNNEISEKSEIFDDQFSVERPDGSNFTLKIRSTKLEDSAMYFCASRTGTSGWLNEQFFGPGTRLTVL.

The V gene is TRBV12-3 or TRBV12-4, the J gene TRBJ2-1, with D maybe TRBD1 (5 bases). This CDR3 is built from 13 residues. The V end lost 5 bases, the J end lost 9 bases, and 14 bases lay between the germline ends. CDR3 nucleotide sequence: TGTGCCAGCAGTACAGGACCTCGTCGTGAGCAGTTCTTC. This translates into CASSTGPRREQFF.

The V call is TRBV7-9, the J call TRBJ2-1; D perhaps matches TRBD2 (6 bases). Germline CDR1 is SEHNR and CDR2 is FQNEAQ (reference sequence). The V end was cut by 5 bases, the J end by 8 bases, with 19 bases between. The CDR3 has 15 amino acids. CDR3: CASSPRDWATDEQFF. CDR3 bases: TGTGCCAGCAGCCCCCGGGACTGGGCTACGGATGAGCAGTTCTTC.

The chain joins TRBV5-1 to TRBJ1-2; D may be TRBD1 (5 bases). CDR3 length: 13 amino acids. In germline, CDR1 is SGHRS, CDR2 YFSETQ. V was trimmed by 1 base and J by 6 bases, leaving 10 bases between them. The chain's CDR3 is CASSLRQGNGYTF. The CDR3 nucleotides read TGCGCCAGCAGCTTGAGGCAGGGCAATGGCTACACCTTC.

The chain carries TRBV10-1 and TRBJ2-1; TRBD2 matches 7 bases. The CDR3 spans 13 residues. Unmatched junction bases numbered 8, after V lost 5 bases and J lost 10 bases. Germline loops: CDR1 WNHNN, CDR2 SYGVQD (reference sequence). CDR3 sequence (DNA): TGCGCCAGCAGTCCGGGACTACAAGGGGAGCAGTTCTTC. This sequence encodes CASSPGLQGEQFF.

V gene TRBV6-5 combines with J gene TRBJ1-1; TRBD1 might be the D (6 bases). V lost 6 bases to trimming and J lost 2 bases, with 19 bases between them. The CDR3 runs to 16 residues. Per the germline V gene, CDR1 is MNHEY and CDR2 is SVGAGI. This CDR3 is CASRIEHRALNTEAFF. For the CDR3, the DNA is TGTGCCAGCAGAATAGAACACAGGGCCCTCAACACTGAAGCTTTCTTT.

The chain couples TRBV25-1 to TRBJ2-5; 8 bases agree with TRBD2. Germline V gene data show CDR1 as MGHDK and CDR2 as SYGVNS. Trimming at V came to 7 bases and at J to 2 bases, leaving 3 bases not matched to a gene. This CDR3 has 13 residues. For the CDR3, the DNA is TGTGCCAGCACCGGGAGGGTTCAAGAGACCCAGTACTTC. Translation: CASTGRVQETQYF.

This chain links TRBV29-1 with TRBJ2-4; weak D call: TRBD2 (5 bases). This CDR3 spans 13 amino acids. Trimming cost V 2 bases and J 2 bases, with 7 bases left between them. Germline lookup yields CDR1 SQVTM and CDR2 ANQGSEA. CDR3 loop: CSVEPGTKNIQYF. CDR3 in DNA: TGCAGCGTTGAACCGGGAACCAAAAACATTCAGTACTTC. The full variable domain, completed using reference TRBV29-1 and TRBJ2-4, is SAVISQKPSRDICQRGTSLTIQCQVDSQVTMMFWYRQQPGQSLTLIATANQGSEATYESGFVIDKFPISRPNLTFSTLTVSNMSPEDSSIYLCSVEPGTKNIQYFGAGTRLSVL.

V and J are TRBV7-8 and TRBJ1-5; D perhaps matches TRBD1 (5 bases). CDR3 size: 16 residues. V lost 5 bases to trimming and J lost 5 bases, with 19 bases between them. From germline, CDR1 is SGHVS and CDR2 FQNEAQ. CDR3 coding DNA: TGTGCCAGCAGCGATAGATGGGACGGGATGGATCAGCCCCAGCATTTT. Translation: CASSDRWDGMDQPQHF.